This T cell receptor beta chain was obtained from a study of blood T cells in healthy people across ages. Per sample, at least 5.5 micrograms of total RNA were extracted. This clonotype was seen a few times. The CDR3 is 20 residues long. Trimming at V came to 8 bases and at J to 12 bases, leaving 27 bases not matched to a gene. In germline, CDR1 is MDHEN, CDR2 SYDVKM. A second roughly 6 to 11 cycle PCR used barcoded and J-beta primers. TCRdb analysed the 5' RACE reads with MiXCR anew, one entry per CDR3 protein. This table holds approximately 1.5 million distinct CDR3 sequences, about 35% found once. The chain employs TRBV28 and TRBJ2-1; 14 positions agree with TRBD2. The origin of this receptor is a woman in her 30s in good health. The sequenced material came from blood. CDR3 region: CASSGTLTTGGLAGVLAQFF. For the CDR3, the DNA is TGTGCCAGCTCAGGGACCCTCACGACAGGGGGACTAGCGGGGGTGCTAGCGCAGTTCTTC.